This TCR beta chain appears in the sequencing data of a study of T cells in Graves' hyperthyroidism and ophthalmopathy. This clonotype was detected many times. Germline assignment: CDR1 SGHAT and CDR2 FQNNGV. The ends lost 5 bases at V and 1 base at J; junction bases unmatched: 14. This CDR3 is built from 18 residues. The source material, RNA transcripts, was used to amplify TCR beta CDR3 regions. Initially, a first-round RT-PCR of the TCR CDR3 employed the HTBI primer set. TCRdb itself ran the multiplex PCR reads through MiXCR, one entry per CDR3 protein. The data hold fewer than 350,000 distinct CDR3 sequences, with about 16% observed a single time.

The receptor was derived from a woman aged 45 to 65 with Graves' hyperthyroidism that later progressed to Graves' ophthalmopathy. The sample taken for sequencing was blood. V usage is TRBV11-2 and J usage is TRBJ2-4; 7 bases are a match to TRBD1. The CDR3, as DNA: TGTGCCAGCAGCAACCGGTGGGGCGGACAGGTCGCCAAAAACATTCAGTACTTC. Translated: CASSNRWGGQVAKNIQYF.